Below are 30 T cell receptor beta chains sequenced from a single sample in a study of cytomegalovirus exposure and HLA in healthy donors. The PCR employed 60 Vbeta primers together with 13 Jbeta primers. Profiling relied on immunoSEQ multiplex PCR, and the TCRdb table lists in-frame clones only, not all of them. The sample lists roughly 140,000 clones; around three fifths were seen once. The sequenced sample was PBMCs. The receptors come from a woman between 25 and 40 years old in good health and CMV-seropositive.

The rearrangement uses TRBV11-3 and TRBJ2-1, with D possibly TRBD2 on 6 matching bases. Trimming took 4 bases from V and 9 from J, leaving 10 bases between them. CDR1 is SGHNT and CDR2 is YENEEA in the germline V gene. The CDR3 spans 12 residues. DNA for the CDR3: TGTGCCAGCAGCTCCCGCGGGACTGAGCAGTTCTTC. Translation: CASSSRGTEQFF.

V is TRBV7-8 and J is TRBJ1-1, with 9 bases lining up with TRBD1. The CDR3 consists of 16 residues. J was trimmed by 5 bases and V by 5 bases; bases with no gene match: 12. Germline V gene data show CDR1 as SGHVS and CDR2 as FQNEAQ. The CDR3: CASSRQQGAGVTEAFF. CDR3 sequence (DNA): TGTGCCAGCAGCAGACAACAGGGGGCCGGGGTGACTGAAGCTTTCTTT.

The chain links TRBV5-4 to TRBJ2-5; TRBD2 might be the D (6 bases). The tail of the sequence fits TRBJ2-7 better, so the J call may be wrong. Germline V gene sequence: CDR1 SGHNT, CDR2 YYREEE (reference sequence). The CDR3 totals 14 residues. The CDR3 coding sequence is TGTGCCAGCGAGAGGGACTTGAGCTCCTACGAGCAGTACTTC. Protein sequence: CASERDLSSYEQYF.

The V gene is TRBV9, the J gene TRBJ2-3, with D hard to call. Trimming removed 0 bases from V and 4 bases from J, with 6 bases in between. CDR1 and CDR2 (germline): SGDLS, YYNGEE. The CDR3 is 13 amino acids. The CDR3 nucleotides are TGTGCCAGCAGCGTAGACAGCTCAGATACGCAGTATTTT. Translation: CASSVDSSDTQYF.

CDR3 residues: CASSQSKDRKNTEAFF. The CDR3 DNA reads as TGCGCCAGCAGCCAATCGAAGGACAGGAAGAACACTGAAGCTTTCTTT. The V and J genes are TRBV4-1 and TRBJ1-1; TRBD1 matches 7 bases. The CDR3 contains 16 residues. CDR1 is MGHRA and CDR2 is YSYEKL in the germline V gene. The ends lost 2 bases at V and 1 base at J; junction bases unmatched: 7.

The gene calls are TRBV28 and TRBJ1-6; TRBD1 matches at 7 bases. The CDR3 is 15 amino acids. Per germline, CDR1 MDHEN and CDR2 SYDVKM. The ends lost 5 bases at V and 7 bases at J; junction bases unmatched: 8. The CDR3 loop reads CASSPPTGQNSPLHF. The CDR3 DNA is TGTGCCAGCAGTCCCCCAACGGGACAGAATTCACCCCTCCACTTT.

The CDR3 DNA follows: TGTGCCAGTAGGCGGACAGGGGGCGAACAGCCCCAGCATTTT. Amino acid sequence: CASRRTGGEQPQHF. The chain links TRBV19 to TRBJ1-5; 11 bases match TRBD1. Trimming at V came to 6 bases and at J to 7 bases, leaving 5 bases not matched to a gene. The CDR3 covers 14 residues. The germline CDR1 and CDR2 sequences are LNHDA and SQIVND (reference sequence).

The J gene is TRBJ2-5, the V gene TRBV6-5, with 7 bases lining up with TRBD1. The DNA end favors TRBJ2-7, so the J call may be wrong. The CDR3 totals 15 residues. Germline assignment: CDR1 MNHEY and CDR2 SVGAGI. CDR3: CADRRPGQRTYEQYF. As DNA, the CDR3 is TGTGCCGACAGGAGACCGGGACAGCGAACCTACGAGCAGTACTTC.

This clone has only a few counts. The chain links TRBV6-5 to TRBJ2-1; D is perhaps TRBD2 (6 bases). Between the trimmed V and J ends, which lost 8 bases and 3 bases, there was a span of 14 bases. This CDR3 has 14 residues. Germline V gene sequence: CDR1 MNHEY, CDR2 SVGAGI. CDR3 in amino acids: CASGGLENYNEQFF. For the CDR3, the DNA is TGTGCCAGCGGGGGACTCGAAAACTACAATGAGCAGTTCTTC.

This chain connects TRBV5-5 to TRBJ1-5; D is unresolved. The CDR3 has 12 amino acids. Germline CDR1 SGHKS, CDR2 YYEKEE (reference sequence). V dropped 0 bases and J dropped 12 bases, with 10 bases sitting between them. The CDR3 DNA reads as TGTGCCAGCAGCTTGGAAGGGAGGTTCCAGCATTTT. Protein sequence: CASSLEGRFQHF.

With regard to this clone: The same CDR3 also results from other DNA sequences found in this sample. The genes are TRBV4-1 and TRBJ2-7, with 9 bases lining up with TRBD1. Germline trimming cut 0 bases from V and 2 bases from J; bases unmatched to any gene: 2. Germline V lookup: CDR1 MGHRA, CDR2 YSYEKL. The CDR3 consists of 15 residues. The CDR3 coding sequence is TGCGCCAGCAGCCAAGAGGGACAGGGCCCCTACGAGCAGTACTTC. It yields the protein CASSQEGQGPYEQYF.

The chain links TRBV28 to TRBJ2-5, with D perhaps TRBD2 (5 bases). The CDR3 is 16 amino acids. Germline values: CDR1 MDHEN, CDR2 SYDVKM. V shed 3 bases and J shed 9 bases, with 23 bases lying between them. CDR3 amino acids: CASSLRTGRYWVAQYF. As DNA, the CDR3 is TGTGCCAGCAGTTTGAGGACTGGAAGGTACTGGGTGGCCCAGTACTTC.

This clone has only a few counts. This rearrangement joins TRBV5-4 to TRBJ2-1, with 7 bases that match TRBD1. The CDR3 length is 14 residues. With V trimmed by 4 bases and J by 6 bases, 7 bases remained unmatched. Germline CDR1 and CDR2: SGHNT and YYREEE (reference sequence). For the CDR3, the DNA is TGTGCCAGCAGCCAACCGACAGGGTCCAATGAGCAGTTCTTC. Encoded protein: CASSQPTGSNEQFF.

This clone occurred a few times. The rearrangement links TRBV2 to TRBJ1-5, with 9 bases fitting TRBD1. This CDR3 has 14 residues. The germline V gene has CDR1 SNHLY and CDR2 FYNNEI. With V trimmed by 6 bases and J by 3 bases, 3 bases remained unmatched. The CDR3 reads CASSGDRVNQPQHF. The CDR3 nucleotides read TGTGCCAGCAGCGGGGACAGGGTCAATCAGCCCCAGCATTTT.

This rearrangement joins TRBV28 to TRBJ2-7; D remains ambiguous. This CDR3 spans 14 amino acids. CDR1 is MDHEN, CDR2 SYDVKM, per germline. The V gene lost 5 bases and the J gene lost 2 bases, with 13 bases spanning the gap. This CDR3 reads CASSTNTQTYEQYF. CDR3 nucleotide sequence: TGTGCCAGCAGTACAAACACGCAGACCTACGAGCAGTACTTC.

This chain connects TRBV4-1 to TRBJ2-5, with 9 bases lining up with TRBD2. Near its end, the DNA agrees better with TRBJ2-7, so the J call may be wrong. The CDR3 loop spans 14 amino acids. CDR1 is MGHRA and CDR2 is YSYEKL in the germline V gene. The CDR3 region is CASSQGLAADEQYF. The CDR3 DNA follows: TGCGCCAGCAGCCAAGGACTAGCGGCGGACGAGCAGTACTTC.

The CDR3 nucleotides read TGCGCCAGCAGCGCCTCAACAGAATCCACTGAAGCTTTCTTT. It yields the protein CASSASTESTEAFF. The V call is TRBV5-1, the J call TRBJ1-1, with D unresolved. This CDR3 is 14 amino acids long. The ends were cut back, 4 bases at V and 4 bases at J, with 14 bases in the middle. Germline V gives CDR1 SGHRS, CDR2 YFSETQ.

This clone was seen a few times. The V call is TRBV13, the J call TRBJ1-1; no firm D call. The CDR3 has 12 amino acids. Per the germline V gene, CDR1 is PRHDT and CDR2 is FYEKMQ (reference sequence). Trimming took 6 bases from V and 2 from J, leaving 7 bases between them. The CDR3 loop reads CASRSGNTEAFF. In DNA form, the CDR3 reads TGTGCCAGCAGATCAGGAAACACTGAAGCTTTCTTT. Supplemented by reference TRBV13 and TRBJ1-1, the full variable domain reads AAGVIQSPRHLIKEKRETATLKCYPIPRHDTVYWYQQGPGQDPQFLISFYEKMQSDKGSIPDRFSAQQFSDYHSELNMSSLELGDSALYFCASRSGNTEAFFGQGTRLTVV.

The chain has TRBV9 and TRBJ1-2; D is possibly TRBD1 (6 bases). Germline V gives CDR1 SGDLS, CDR2 YYNGEE. The length of the CDR3 is 15 residues. V dropped 3 bases and J dropped 4 bases, with 16 bases sitting between them. The CDR3 here is CASSARTVGGYGYTF. The CDR3 nucleotides read TGTGCCAGCAGCGCCCGGACCGTAGGGGGCTATGGCTACACCTTC.

The J gene is TRBJ1-1, the V gene TRBV5-8; 11 nucleotides agree with TRBD1. Germline CDR1 SGHTS, CDR2 YDEGEE. This CDR3 has 16 amino acids. The trim removed 4 bases at V and 3 bases at J, leaving 8 bases unmatched. The CDR3 nucleotides are TGTGCCAGCAGCAAGGGACAGGGGGGGCTGGACACTGAAGCTTTCTTT. Its protein is CASSKGQGGLDTEAFF.

The chain's CDR3 is CASSPPRGQETQYF. The CDR3 nucleotides read TGTGCCAGCTCACCACCGCGGGGACAAGAGACCCAGTACTTC. This chain connects TRBV18 to TRBJ2-5; D possibly corresponds to TRBD2 (6 bases). V was trimmed by 0 bases and J by 2 bases, leaving 7 bases between them. The germline gives CDR1 KGHSH, CDR2 LQKENI. This CDR3 has 14 amino acids.

The V gene is TRBV5-1, the J gene TRBJ2-7; the D gene is possibly TRBD2 (5 bases). CDR3 length: 12 amino acids. V was cut by 7 bases and J by 3 bases, with 11 bases left in between. CDR1 and CDR2 (germline): SGHRS, YFSETQ. As DNA, the CDR3 is TGCGCCAGCTCCCCCGGGAACTACGAGCAGTACTTC. Its translation is CASSPGNYEQYF.

The rearrangement links TRBV15 to TRBJ2-5; 8 nucleotides agree with TRBD1. The end of the DNA fits TRBJ2-7 better, so the J call may be wrong. Germline values: CDR1 LNHNV, CDR2 YYDKDF (reference sequence). The CDR3 extends over 14 amino acids. CDR3 residues: CATSRDQQGDEQYF. The CDR3 region has the DNA TGTGCCACCAGCAGAGATCAACAGGGGGACGAGCAGTACTTC.

V is TRBV19 and J is TRBJ2-7; D might be TRBD2 (5 bases). V was clipped by 3 bases and J by 1 base, with 13 bases between them. CDR1 is LNHDA, CDR2 SQIVND, per germline (reference sequence). This CDR3 contains 15 residues. CDR3 sequence reads: CASSITGSSSYEQYF. CDR3 DNA sequence: TGTGCCAGTAGTATTACGGGGTCCAGTTCCTACGAGCAGTACTTC. Together with reference TRBV19 and TRBJ2-7, the CDR3 gives the full variable domain: DGGITQSPKYLFRKEGQNVTLSCEQNLNHDAMYWYRQDPGQGLRLIYYSQIVNDFQKGDIAEGYSVSREKKESFPLTVTSAQKNPTAFYLCASSITGSSSYEQYFGPGTRLTVT.

The J gene is TRBJ1-2, the V gene TRBV19; D not resolved. Between the trimmed V and J ends, which lost 9 bases and 6 bases, there was a span of 17 bases. Germline V gene data show CDR1 as LNHDA and CDR2 as SQIVND (reference sequence). This CDR3 is 13 amino acids long. In nucleotides, the CDR3 is TGTGCCAGCCTAGGTCGGGTTAGAAATGGCTACACCTTC. Translation gives CASLGRVRNGYTF.

The chain uses TRBV7-2 and TRBJ2-5; D perhaps matches TRBD1 (7 bases). The J call may not be correct, given that the DNA end is closer to TRBJ2-7. The germline gives CDR1 SGHTA, CDR2 FQGNSA. The CDR3 is 16 residues long. The CDR3 DNA reads as TGTGCCAGCAGCTTAGTGGCAGGGGGGCGGTACTACGAGCAGTACTTC. Translating gives CASSLVAGGRYYEQYF.

This clone has a handful of counts. The chain carries TRBV5-1 and TRBJ1-4, with no clear D. CDR1 SGHRS and CDR2 YFSETQ come from the germline V gene. This CDR3 comprises 12 residues. The germline V and J ends were trimmed by 5 bases and 3 bases, with 5 bases remaining between them. The CDR3 nucleotides are TGCGCCAGCAGGGGCGCTAATGAAAAACTGTTTTTT. Its translation is CASRGANEKLFF.

This clone has more than one count but fewer than ten. The V and J genes are TRBV10-1 and TRBJ1-2; D ambiguous. The germline CDR1 and CDR2 sequences are WNHNN and SYGVQD (reference sequence). CDR3 length: 13 residues. Trimming stripped 2 bases from V and 8 bases from J, with 12 bases between. As DNA, the CDR3 is TGCGCCAGCAGTGAGCAGAGGTCCAGCGGCTACACCTTC. Protein sequence: CASSEQRSSGYTF.

CDR3 sequence (DNA): TGTGCCAGCTCACCCTTTTCGGACAGAACTAATGAAAAACTGTTTTTT. Encoded protein: CASSPFSDRTNEKLFF. The chain is built from TRBV18 and TRBJ1-4, with a possible D match to TRBD1 (6 bases). Trimming shortened V by 3 bases and J by 1 base, and 12 bases separated the two germline ends. The CDR3 covers 16 residues. Germline loops: CDR1 KGHSH, CDR2 LQKENI.

The chain combines TRBV10-3 with TRBJ2-1, with TRBD1 as a possible D gene (6 bases). The CDR3 totals 13 residues. V gave up 0 bases and J gave up 12 bases, with 12 bases separating them. CDR1 is ENHRY and CDR2 is SYGVKD in the germline V gene. The DNA of the CDR3 is TGTGCCATCAGTGAGTCACAGGGTGAATGGCAGTTCTTC. This encodes CAISESQGEWQFF.